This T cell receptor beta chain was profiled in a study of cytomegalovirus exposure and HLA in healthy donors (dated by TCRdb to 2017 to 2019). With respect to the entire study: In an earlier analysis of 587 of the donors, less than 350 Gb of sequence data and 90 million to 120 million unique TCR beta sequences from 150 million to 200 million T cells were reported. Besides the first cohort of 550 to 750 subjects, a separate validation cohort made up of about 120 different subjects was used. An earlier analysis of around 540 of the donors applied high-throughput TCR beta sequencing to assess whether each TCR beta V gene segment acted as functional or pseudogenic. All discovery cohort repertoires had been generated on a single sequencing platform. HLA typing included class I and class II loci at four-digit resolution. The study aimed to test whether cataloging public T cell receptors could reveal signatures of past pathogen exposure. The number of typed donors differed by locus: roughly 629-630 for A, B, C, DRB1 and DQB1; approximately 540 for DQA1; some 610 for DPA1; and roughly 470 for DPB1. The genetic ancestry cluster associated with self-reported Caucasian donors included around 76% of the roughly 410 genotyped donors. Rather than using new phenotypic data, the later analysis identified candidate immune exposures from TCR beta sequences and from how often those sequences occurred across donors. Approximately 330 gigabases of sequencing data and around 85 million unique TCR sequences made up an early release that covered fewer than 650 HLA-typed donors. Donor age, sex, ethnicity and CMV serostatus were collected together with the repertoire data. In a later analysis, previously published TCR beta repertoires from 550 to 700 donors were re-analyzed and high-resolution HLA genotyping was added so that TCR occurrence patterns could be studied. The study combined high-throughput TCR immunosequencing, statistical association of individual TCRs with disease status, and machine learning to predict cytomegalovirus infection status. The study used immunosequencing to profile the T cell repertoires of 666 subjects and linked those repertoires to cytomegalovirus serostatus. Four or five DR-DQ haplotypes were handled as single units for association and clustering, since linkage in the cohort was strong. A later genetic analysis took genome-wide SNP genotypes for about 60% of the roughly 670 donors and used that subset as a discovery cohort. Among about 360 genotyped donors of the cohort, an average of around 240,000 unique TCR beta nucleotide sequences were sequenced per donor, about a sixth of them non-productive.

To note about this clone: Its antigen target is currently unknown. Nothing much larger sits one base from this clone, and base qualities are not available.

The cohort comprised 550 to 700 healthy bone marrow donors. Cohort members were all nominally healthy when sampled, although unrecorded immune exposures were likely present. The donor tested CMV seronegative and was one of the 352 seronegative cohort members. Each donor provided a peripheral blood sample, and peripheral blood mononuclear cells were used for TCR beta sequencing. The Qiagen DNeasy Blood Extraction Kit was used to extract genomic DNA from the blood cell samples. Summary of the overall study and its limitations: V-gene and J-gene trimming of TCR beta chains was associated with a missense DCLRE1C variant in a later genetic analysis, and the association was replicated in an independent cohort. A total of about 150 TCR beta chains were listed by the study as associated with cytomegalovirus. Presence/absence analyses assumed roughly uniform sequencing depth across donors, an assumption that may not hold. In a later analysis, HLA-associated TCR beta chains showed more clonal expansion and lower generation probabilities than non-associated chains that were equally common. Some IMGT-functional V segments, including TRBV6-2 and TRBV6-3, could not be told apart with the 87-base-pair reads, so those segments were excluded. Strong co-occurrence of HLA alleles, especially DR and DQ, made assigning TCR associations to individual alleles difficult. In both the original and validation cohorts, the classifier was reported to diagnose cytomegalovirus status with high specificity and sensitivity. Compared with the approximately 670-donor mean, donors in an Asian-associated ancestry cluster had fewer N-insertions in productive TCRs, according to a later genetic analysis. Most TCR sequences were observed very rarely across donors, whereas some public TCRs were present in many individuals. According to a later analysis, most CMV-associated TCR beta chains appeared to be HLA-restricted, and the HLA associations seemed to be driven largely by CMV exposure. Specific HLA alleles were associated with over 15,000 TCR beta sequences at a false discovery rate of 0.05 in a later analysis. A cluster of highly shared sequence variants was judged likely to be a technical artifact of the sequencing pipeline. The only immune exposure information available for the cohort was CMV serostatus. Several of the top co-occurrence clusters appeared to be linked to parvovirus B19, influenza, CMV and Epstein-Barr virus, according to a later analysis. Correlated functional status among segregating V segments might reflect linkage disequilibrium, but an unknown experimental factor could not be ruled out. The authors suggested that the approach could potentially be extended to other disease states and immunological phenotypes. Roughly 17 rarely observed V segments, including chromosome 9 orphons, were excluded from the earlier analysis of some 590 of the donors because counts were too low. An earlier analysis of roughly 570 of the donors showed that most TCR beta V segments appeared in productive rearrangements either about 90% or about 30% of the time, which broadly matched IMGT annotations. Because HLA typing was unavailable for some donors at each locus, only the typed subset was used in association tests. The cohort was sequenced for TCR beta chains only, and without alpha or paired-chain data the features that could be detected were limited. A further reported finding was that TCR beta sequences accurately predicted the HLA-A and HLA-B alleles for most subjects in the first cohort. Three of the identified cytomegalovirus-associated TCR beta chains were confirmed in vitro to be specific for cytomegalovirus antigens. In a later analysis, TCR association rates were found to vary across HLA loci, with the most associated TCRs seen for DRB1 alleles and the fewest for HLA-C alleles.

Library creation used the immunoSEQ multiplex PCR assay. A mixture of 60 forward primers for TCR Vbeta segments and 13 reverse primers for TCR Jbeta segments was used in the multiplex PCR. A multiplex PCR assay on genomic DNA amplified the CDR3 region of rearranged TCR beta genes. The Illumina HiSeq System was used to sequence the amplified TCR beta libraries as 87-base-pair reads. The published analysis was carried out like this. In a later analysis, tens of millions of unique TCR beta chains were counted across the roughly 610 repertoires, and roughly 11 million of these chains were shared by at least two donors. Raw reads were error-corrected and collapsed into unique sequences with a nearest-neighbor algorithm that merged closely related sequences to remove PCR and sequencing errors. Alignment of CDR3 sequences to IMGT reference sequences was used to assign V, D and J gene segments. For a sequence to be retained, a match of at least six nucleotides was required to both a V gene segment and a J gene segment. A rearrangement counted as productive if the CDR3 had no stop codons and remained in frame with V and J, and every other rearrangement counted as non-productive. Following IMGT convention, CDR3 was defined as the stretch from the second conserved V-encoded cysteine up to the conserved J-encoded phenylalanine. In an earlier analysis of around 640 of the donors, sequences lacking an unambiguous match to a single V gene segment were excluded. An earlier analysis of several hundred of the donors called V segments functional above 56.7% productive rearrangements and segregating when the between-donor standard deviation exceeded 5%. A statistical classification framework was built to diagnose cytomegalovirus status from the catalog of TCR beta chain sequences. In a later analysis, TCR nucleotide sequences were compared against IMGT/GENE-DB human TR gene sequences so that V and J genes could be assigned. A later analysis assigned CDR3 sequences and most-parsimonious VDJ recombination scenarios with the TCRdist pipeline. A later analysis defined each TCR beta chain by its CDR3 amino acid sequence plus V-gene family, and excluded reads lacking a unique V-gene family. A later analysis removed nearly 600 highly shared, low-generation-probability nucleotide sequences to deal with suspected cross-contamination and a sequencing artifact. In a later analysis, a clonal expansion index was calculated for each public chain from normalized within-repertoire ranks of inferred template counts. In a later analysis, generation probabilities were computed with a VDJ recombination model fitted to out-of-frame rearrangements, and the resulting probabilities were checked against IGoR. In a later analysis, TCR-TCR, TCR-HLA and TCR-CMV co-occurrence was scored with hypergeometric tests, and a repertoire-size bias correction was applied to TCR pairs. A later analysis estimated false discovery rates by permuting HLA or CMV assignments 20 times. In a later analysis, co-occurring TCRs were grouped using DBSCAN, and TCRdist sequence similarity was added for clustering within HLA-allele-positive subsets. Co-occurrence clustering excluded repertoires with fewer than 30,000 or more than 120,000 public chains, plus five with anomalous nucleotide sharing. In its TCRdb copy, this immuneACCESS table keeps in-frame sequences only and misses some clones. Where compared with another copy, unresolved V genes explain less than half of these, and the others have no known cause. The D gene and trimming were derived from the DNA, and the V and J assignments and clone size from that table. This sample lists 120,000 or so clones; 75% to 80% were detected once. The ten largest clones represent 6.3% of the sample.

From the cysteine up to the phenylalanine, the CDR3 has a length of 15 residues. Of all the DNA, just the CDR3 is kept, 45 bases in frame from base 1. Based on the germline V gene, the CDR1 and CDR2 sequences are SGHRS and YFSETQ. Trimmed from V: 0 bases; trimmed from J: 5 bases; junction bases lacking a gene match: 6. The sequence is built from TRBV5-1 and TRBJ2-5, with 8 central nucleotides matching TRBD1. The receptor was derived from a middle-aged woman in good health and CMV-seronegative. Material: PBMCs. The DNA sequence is TGCGCCAGCAGCTTGGCGACAGGGGAGGTGGAGACCCAGTACTTC. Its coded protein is CASSLATGEVETQYF. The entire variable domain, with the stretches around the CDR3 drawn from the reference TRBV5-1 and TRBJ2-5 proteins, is KAGVTQTPRYLIKTRGQQVTLSCSPISGHRSVSWYQQTPGQGLQFLFEYFSETQRNKGNFPGRFSGRQFSNSRSEMNVSTLELGDSALYLCASSLATGEVETQYFGPGTRLLVL.